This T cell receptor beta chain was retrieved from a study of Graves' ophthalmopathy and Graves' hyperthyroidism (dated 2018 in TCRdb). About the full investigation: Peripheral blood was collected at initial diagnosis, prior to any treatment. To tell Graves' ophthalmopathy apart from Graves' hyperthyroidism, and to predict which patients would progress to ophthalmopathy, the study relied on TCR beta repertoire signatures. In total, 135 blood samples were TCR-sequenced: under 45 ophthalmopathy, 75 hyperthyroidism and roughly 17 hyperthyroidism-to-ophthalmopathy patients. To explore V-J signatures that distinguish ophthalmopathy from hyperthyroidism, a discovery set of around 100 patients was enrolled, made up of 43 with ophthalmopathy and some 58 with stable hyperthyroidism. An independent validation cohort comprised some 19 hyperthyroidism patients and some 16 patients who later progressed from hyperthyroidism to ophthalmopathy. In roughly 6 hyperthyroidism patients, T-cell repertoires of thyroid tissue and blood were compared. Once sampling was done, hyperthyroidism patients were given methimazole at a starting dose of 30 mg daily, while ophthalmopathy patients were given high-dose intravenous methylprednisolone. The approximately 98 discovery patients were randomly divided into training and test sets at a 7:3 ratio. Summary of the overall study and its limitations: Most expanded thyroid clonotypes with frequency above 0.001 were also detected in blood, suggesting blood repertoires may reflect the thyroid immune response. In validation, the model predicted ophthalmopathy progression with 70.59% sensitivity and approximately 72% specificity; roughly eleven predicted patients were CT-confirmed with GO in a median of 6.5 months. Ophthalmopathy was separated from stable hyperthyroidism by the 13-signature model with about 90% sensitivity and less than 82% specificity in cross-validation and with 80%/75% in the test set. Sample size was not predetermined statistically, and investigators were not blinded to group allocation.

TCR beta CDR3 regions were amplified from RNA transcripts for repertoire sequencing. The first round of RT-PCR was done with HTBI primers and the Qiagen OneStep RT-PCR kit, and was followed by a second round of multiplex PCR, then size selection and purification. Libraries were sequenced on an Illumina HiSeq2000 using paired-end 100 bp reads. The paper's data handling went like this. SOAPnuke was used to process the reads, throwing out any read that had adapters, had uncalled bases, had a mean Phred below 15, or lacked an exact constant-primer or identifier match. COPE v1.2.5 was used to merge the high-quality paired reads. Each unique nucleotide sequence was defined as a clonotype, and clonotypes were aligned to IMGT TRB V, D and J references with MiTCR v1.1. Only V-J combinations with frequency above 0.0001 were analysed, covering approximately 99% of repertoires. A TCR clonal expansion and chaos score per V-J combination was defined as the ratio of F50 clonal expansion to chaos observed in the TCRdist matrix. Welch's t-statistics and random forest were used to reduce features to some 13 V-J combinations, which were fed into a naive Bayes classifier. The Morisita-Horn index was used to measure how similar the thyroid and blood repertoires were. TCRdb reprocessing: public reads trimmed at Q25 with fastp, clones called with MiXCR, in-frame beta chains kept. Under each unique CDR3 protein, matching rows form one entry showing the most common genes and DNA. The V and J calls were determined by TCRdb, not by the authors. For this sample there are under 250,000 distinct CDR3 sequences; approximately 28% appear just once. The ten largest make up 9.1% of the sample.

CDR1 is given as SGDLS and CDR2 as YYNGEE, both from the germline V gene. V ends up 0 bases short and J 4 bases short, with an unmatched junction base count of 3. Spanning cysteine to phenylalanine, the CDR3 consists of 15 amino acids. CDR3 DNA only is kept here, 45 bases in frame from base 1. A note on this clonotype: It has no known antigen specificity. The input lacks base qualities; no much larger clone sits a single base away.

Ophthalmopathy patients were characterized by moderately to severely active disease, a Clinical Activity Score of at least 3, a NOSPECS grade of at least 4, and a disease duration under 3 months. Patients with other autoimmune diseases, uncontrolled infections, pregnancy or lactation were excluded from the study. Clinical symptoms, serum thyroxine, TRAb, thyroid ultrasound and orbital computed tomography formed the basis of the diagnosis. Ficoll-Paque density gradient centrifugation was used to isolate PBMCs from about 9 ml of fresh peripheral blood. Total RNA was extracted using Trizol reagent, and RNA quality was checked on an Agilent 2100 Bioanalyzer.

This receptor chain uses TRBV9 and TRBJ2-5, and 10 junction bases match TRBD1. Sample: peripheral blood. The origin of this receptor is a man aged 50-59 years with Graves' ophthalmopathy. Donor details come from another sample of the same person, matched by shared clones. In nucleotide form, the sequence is TGTGCCAGCAGCGTAGCGGGACAGGGGTTAGAGACCCAGTACTTC. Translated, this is CASSVAGQGLETQYF.